Given below is one TCR beta chain in context. Within the sample, other DNA sequences also encode this same CDR3. The entry originates in a study of blood T cell repertoires in COVID-19. Study-level background: Some COVID-19 samples were acute and others convalescent; all came from the United States, Italy and Spain. The cDNA or gDNA used as material had been derived from T cells, B-cell-depleted T cells, or PBMCs.

The repertoire was sequenced with immunoSEQ multiplex PCR; TCRdb's copy has only in-frame clones and lacks some. The sample lists about 360,000 clones; about 88% were seen once. Germline V gives CDR1 SGHRS, CDR2 YFSETQ. The CDR3 has 15 residues. V shed 0 bases and J shed 0 bases, with 8 bases lying between them. Patients from Seattle were sampled longitudinally, starting during active infection. This chain links TRBV5-1 with TRBJ2-3; possibly TRBD2 for D (6 bases). The source is a woman in her sixties or seventies with COVID-19, enrolled during active disease. Source material: peripheral blood. CDR3 DNA sequence: TGCGCCAGCAGCTTGGGGGGGACTAGCACAGATACGCAGTATTTT. Its translation: CASSLGGTSTDTQYF.